This T cell receptor (beta chain) was documented in a study of control samples from healthy donors and cancer patients. Sequencing used immunoSEQ multiplex PCR; TCRdb keeps in-frame clones, though not all of them. Of around 71,000 clones in the sample, 90% were seen once. This CDR3 spans 16 amino acids. V was clipped by 5 bases and J by 5 bases; unmatched bases: 11. Germline CDR1 SGHNT, CDR2 YENEEA. The receptor was isolated from a woman in her forties or fifties with colorectal cancer. The sequenced sample consisted of PBMCs. This chain connects TRBV11-3 to TRBJ2-1, with 8 bases aligning to TRBD1. In nucleotides, the CDR3 is TGTGCCAGCAGCGAGGGCCGGGGCAGGGGGCACAATGAGCAGTTCTTC. Amino acid sequence: CASSEGRGRGHNEQFF.